This note documents a single T cell receptor beta chain sequence. Antigen: not known. These data originate in a study of vaccination and CD4 T cells after COVID-19. Notes on the study in general: Convalescent patient numbers were relatively low, with no early post-infection timepoints.

Germline CDR1 DFQATT, CDR2 SNEGSKA (reference sequence). Trimming pared 0 bases from V and 0 bases from J, leaving 8 bases between. The CDR3 contains 14 residues. Cultured CD4+ T cells had their DNA profiled by the Oncomine TCR Beta short-read assay. Each CDR3 protein is one row after TCRdb ran MiXCR on the PCR reads. The repertoire holds 15,000 to 20,000 distinct CDR3 sequences, with approximately 53% as singletons. Treatment specified: approximately 9-day PBMC culture with coronavirus spike peptide pools or control peptides (ViraFEST assay). Positive PCR results dated from March to December 2020, before the US Alpha, Beta and Delta variants. Cultures used 2.1 million or so PBMCs per well, about 10 IU/ml IL-2 and approximately 9.5 ug/ml peptides.

The sequenced sample was CD4+ T cells from blood, cultured in vitro. The TCR comes from a human donor who had recovered from COVID-19. V usage is TRBV20-1 and J usage is TRBJ1-1; tentative D call: TRBD1 (5 bases). CDR3 region: CSARDGGLNTEAFF. The CDR3 bases are TGCAGTGCTAGAGATGGGGGGTTGAACACTGAAGCTTTCTTT.